Following are 21 T cell receptor beta chains from one sample sequenced in a study of T-cell reconstitution after alpha-beta-depleted transplantation in children. Unique molecular identifiers tagged the TCRbeta library. Using its own MiXCR run on the PCR reads, TCRdb lists one record per CDR3 protein. The sample includes more than 200,000 distinct CDR3 sequences, around 25% of them seen just once. This material consisted of PBMCs, taken before TCRalphabeta/CD19-depleted stem cell transplant. Receptors were obtained from a girl aged 2 to 9 with Fanconi anemia, due to receive a stem cell transplant.

The table lists this clonotype with many counts. The chain has TRBV10-3 and TRBJ2-2; no firm D call. There are 13 residues in the CDR3. The V end lost 7 bases, the J end lost 0 bases, and 6 bases lay between the germline ends. Germline loops: CDR1 ENHRY, CDR2 SYGVKD. The CDR3 reads CAIKPANTGELFF. CDR3 nucleotides: TGTGCCATCAAGCCAGCGAACACCGGGGAGCTGTTTTTT.

This sequence joins TRBV9 and TRBJ2-7; TRBD2 is a possible D gene (6 bases). Trimming cost V 0 bases and J 2 bases, with 18 bases left between them. The CDR3 length is 17 residues. The germline V gene encodes CDR1 SGDLS and CDR2 YYNGEE. For the CDR3, the DNA is TGTGCCAGCAGCGTAGGCGGCGGAGGAGGGCGGACCTACGAGCAGTACTTC. Encoded protein: CASSVGGGGGRTYEQYF.

The sample holds a few counts of this clonotype. The chain combines TRBV18 with TRBJ2-1, with TRBD2 identical over 10 bases. CDR3 length: 14 residues. CDR1 KGHSH and CDR2 LQKENI come from the germline V gene. J gave up 10 bases and V 5 bases, and 8 bases lay outside the gene matches. As DNA, the CDR3 is TGTGCCAGCTCAACTAGCGGGGAGTTTCGGGAGCAGTTCTTC. It yields the protein CASSTSGEFREQFF. Combining the CDR3 with reference TRBV18 and TRBJ2-1 gives the whole variable domain NAGVMQNPRHLVRRRGQEARLRCSPMKGHSHVYWYRQLPEEGLKFMVYLQKENIIDESGMPKERFSAEFPKEGPSILRIQQVVRGDSAAYFCASSTSGEFREQFFGPGTRLTVL.

The sample holds many counts of this clonotype. V is TRBV28 and J is TRBJ2-5; D may be TRBD1 (6 bases). CDR1 is MDHEN and CDR2 is SYDVKM in the germline V gene. The CDR3 is 18 residues long. Deletions cut 5 bases from V and 4 bases from J, with 26 bases between. CDR3 coding DNA: TGTGCCAGCAGTCCTCACTTTCTGGCAGGGGAGAGCGGAGAGACCCAGTACTTC. It specifies CASSPHFLAGESGETQYF.

This clonotype was seen ten or more times. The rearrangement uses TRBV7-2 and TRBJ1-2, with D possibly TRBD1 on 5 matching bases. Deletions cut 0 bases from V and 7 bases from J, with 9 bases between. This CDR3 is built from 13 residues. CDR1 and CDR2 from the germline V gene are SGHTA and FQGNSA. CDR3 sequence reads: CASSLAPGGGYTF. CDR3 in DNA: TGTGCCAGCAGCTTAGCGCCGGGGGGTGGCTACACCTTC.

This rearrangement joins TRBV7-6 to TRBJ2-7; no reliable D call. This CDR3 contains 13 residues. Germline V CDR1 and CDR2: SGHVS, FNYEAQ. Trimming took 5 bases from V and 2 from J, leaving 10 bases between them. CDR3 in DNA: TGTGCCAGCAGCGCCTCTTCGACCTACGAGCAGTACTTC. It is translated as CASSASSTYEQYF.

At least ten counts were recorded for this clonotype. The chain uses TRBV20-1 and TRBJ1-2; 9 nucleotides agree with TRBD1. Per the germline V gene, CDR1 is DFQATT and CDR2 is SNEGSKA (reference sequence). V was clipped by 3 bases and J by 7 bases; unmatched bases: 6. This CDR3 spans 13 amino acids. The CDR3 DNA reads TGCAGTGCTAGCGGACAGGGGAATCGTGGCTACACCTTC. It codes for CSASGQGNRGYTF.

This rearrangement joins TRBV20-1 to TRBJ2-7; D is perhaps TRBD2 (5 bases). Trimming left V 7 bases short and J 5 bases short, with 27 bases between. This CDR3 contains 16 residues. Germline assignment: CDR1 DFQATT and CDR2 SNEGSKA (reference sequence). The CDR3 bases are TGCAGTGTTGAGATCGGTTTTCGGGGTCTCGAGGACGAGCAGTACTTC. Translated, it gives CSVEIGFRGLEDEQYF.

In its sample, this clonotype was seen a few times. The rearrangement uses TRBV20-1 and TRBJ2-7, with 9 bases fitting TRBD2. CDR1 is DFQATT and CDR2 is SNEGSKA in the germline V gene (reference sequence). The CDR3 is 15 residues long. V was clipped by 5 bases and J by 3 bases; unmatched bases: 11. CDR3 sequence (DNA): TGCAGTGCTGAAGGGAATAGCGGGAGTAACTACGAGCAGTACTTC. This encodes CSAEGNSGSNYEQYF.

This clonotype showed up many times. The rearrangement links TRBV12-3 or TRBV12-4 to TRBJ1-5, with a weak D call TRBD1 (5 bases). This CDR3 region has 12 residues. V shed 6 bases and J shed 2 bases, with 5 bases lying between them. The CDR3 region is CASRQGNQPQHF. The CDR3 DNA is TGTGCCAGCAGACAGGGCAATCAGCCCCAGCATTTT.

V and J are TRBV20-1 and TRBJ2-5; tentatively, D is TRBD2 (5 bases). Germline V gene lookup returns CDR1 DFQATT and CDR2 SNEGSKA (reference sequence). V was shortened by 6 bases and J by 3 bases, with 17 bases between the two germline ends. The CDR3 sequence is 14 residues long. For the CDR3, the DNA is TGCAGTGCGGCCCCATTTAGGCGGGAAGAGACCCAGTACTTC. As protein: CSAAPFRREETQYF.

This clonotype was counted ten times or more. This chain joins TRBV20-1 and TRBJ2-1; 11 bases map to TRBD2. Germline values: CDR1 DFQATT, CDR2 SNEGSKA (reference sequence). The CDR3 extends over 14 amino acids. Unmatched junction bases numbered 7, after V lost 6 bases and J lost 6 bases. CDR3 protein: CSATLAGDRNEQFF. The DNA of the CDR3 is TGCAGTGCCACACTAGCGGGGGATCGCAATGAGCAGTTCTTC.

This clonotype showed up just a few times. The rearrangement uses TRBV28 and TRBJ2-5; D could derive from TRBD1 or TRBD2 (5 bases each). Germline values: CDR1 MDHEN, CDR2 SYDVKM. The CDR3 length is 15 residues. The V end lost 5 bases, the J end lost 4 bases, and 17 bases lay between the germline ends. The CDR3 bases are TGTGCCAGCAGTCCCCGCGAGGGGACCTCAGAGACCCAGTACTTC. This codes for CASSPREGTSETQYF.

The rearrangement links TRBV20-1 to TRBJ2-7; 7 bases line up with TRBD1. CDR3 length equals 17 residues. Per germline, CDR1 DFQATT and CDR2 SNEGSKA (reference sequence). The V segment lost 3 bases and the J segment 0 bases; nucleotides outside the gene matches: 14. The CDR3 here is CSASSRTGPSSSYEQYF. CDR3 DNA sequence: TGCAGTGCTAGTAGCAGGACAGGTCCAAGTTCCTCCTACGAGCAGTACTTC.

V usage is TRBV7-2 and J usage is TRBJ1-5, with D possibly matching TRBD1 (5 bases). CDR1 and CDR2 from the germline V gene are SGHTA and FQGNSA. The germline V and J ends were trimmed by 2 bases and 0 bases, with 11 bases remaining between them. This CDR3 spans 16 amino acids. CDR3 loop: CASSLHGAGSNQPQHF. The CDR3 region has the DNA TGTGCCAGCAGCTTACACGGGGCAGGTAGCAATCAGCCCCAGCATTTT.

This chain uses TRBV20-1 with TRBJ2-1; TRBD2 matches 7 bases. Trimming at V came to 0 bases and at J to 0 bases, leaving 8 bases not matched to a gene. This CDR3 spans 17 amino acids. CDR1 and CDR2 from the germline V gene are DFQATT and SNEGSKA (reference sequence). For the CDR3, the DNA is TGCAGTGCTAGAGATACTAGCGAACTTAGCTCCTACAATGAGCAGTTCTTC. This codes for CSARDTSELSSYNEQFF.

J is TRBJ2-7 and V is TRBV20-1; TRBD2 might be the D (7 bases). Germline loops: CDR1 DFQATT, CDR2 SNEGSKA (reference sequence). With 0 bases removed from V and 1 base from J, the gap between germline ends came to 13 bases. There are 15 residues in the CDR3. CDR3 protein: CSARDRGAASYEQYF. CDR3 sequence (DNA): TGCAGTGCTAGAGATCGGGGGGCTGCTTCCTACGAGCAGTACTTC.

This clonotype was observed at least ten times. CDR3 in DNA: TGCAGTGGCGCGACTAGATCCCCCTTCGGGCAGTACTTC. It is translated as CSGATRSPFGQYF. V is TRBV20-1 and J is TRBJ2-7; TRBD2 is a possible D gene (6 bases). Trimming took off 7 bases at V and 9 bases at J, with 22 bases between the two ends. Germline CDR1 DFQATT, CDR2 SNEGSKA (reference sequence). CDR3 length equals 13 residues.

The sample holds a few counts of this clonotype. The V and J genes are TRBV29-1 and TRBJ2-7; TRBD2 might be the D (7 bases). The V gene lost 6 bases and the J gene lost 7 bases, with 19 bases spanning the gap. In germline, CDR1 is SQVTM, CDR2 ANQGSEA. The length of the CDR3 is 13 residues. Written as DNA, the CDR3 is TGCAGCGTCGACGCCGGGGGGCCCAGGGAGCAGTACTTC. Translating gives CSVDAGGPREQYF.

The table lists this clonotype with many counts. Germline is not matched at one junction end, which may reflect a read error. This chain joins TRBV6-5 and TRBJ1-4, with D hard to call. CDR3 length: 12 amino acids. Germline V lookup: CDR1 MNHEY, CDR2 SVGAGI. DNA of the CDR3: TGTGCCAGCAGTTCAACAGAAACGGGGATTATTTTT. Translated, it gives CASSSTETGIIF.

This chain joins TRBV28 and TRBJ1-5, with 8 bases fitting TRBD1. Losses at the gene ends were 6 bases for V and 7 bases for J; bases not matched to a gene: 8. This CDR3 is built from 14 residues. Germline V gives CDR1 MDHEN, CDR2 SYDVKM. CDR3 coding DNA: TGTGCCAGCAGGGGGGACAGGCCCGGGCAGCCCCAGCATTTT. Translating it yields CASRGDRPGQPQHF.